The 6 T cell receptor beta chains presented below share a single source sample, sequenced in a study of T-cell reconstitution after alpha-beta-depleted transplantation in children. Researchers prepared the TCRbeta library using unique molecular identifiers, the study reports. TCRdb itself ran the PCR reads through MiXCR, one entry per CDR3 protein. This table has some 220,000 distinct CDR3 sequences, 11% appearing once. The sample consisted of PBMCs, taken before TCRalphabeta/CD19-depleted stem cell transplant. The receptors come from a child under three years old with acute myeloid leukemia, due to receive a stem cell transplant.

There are many counts of this clonotype. The genes are TRBV6-5 and TRBJ2-7; TRBD2 agrees at 10 bases. The CDR3 is made up of 15 amino acids. J gave up 3 bases and V 0 bases, and 2 bases lay outside the gene matches. Germline values: CDR1 MNHEY, CDR2 SVGAGI. CDR3 in amino acids: CASSYSLAGVYEQYF. The CDR3 DNA reads TGTGCCAGCAGTTACTCCCTAGCGGGAGTCTACGAGCAGTACTTC.

J is TRBJ2-7 and V is TRBV27; D is possibly TRBD1 (6 bases). The V end was cut by 8 bases, the J end by 2 bases, with 22 bases between. Germline CDR1 MNHEY, CDR2 SMNVEV (reference sequence). The CDR3 extends over 16 amino acids. This CDR3 is CASQKSRAGQTYEQYF. The CDR3 DNA sequence: TGTGCCAGCCAAAAAAGTAGGGCAGGACAGACCTACGAGCAGTACTTC.

In its sample, this clonotype was seen many times. The CDR3 loop reads CASSSGGGRADEQFF. For the CDR3, the DNA is TGTGCCAGCAGTTCTGGGGGCGGGAGGGCCGATGAGCAGTTCTTC. V usage is TRBV28 and J usage is TRBJ2-1; 9 nucleotides agree with TRBD2. Losses at the gene ends were 4 bases for V and 8 bases for J; bases not matched to a gene: 9. The CDR3 runs to 15 residues. Germline loops: CDR1 MDHEN, CDR2 SYDVKM.

This clonotype was counted a few times. The chain has TRBV7-3 and TRBJ2-3; D is unclear. Germline loops: CDR1 SGHTA, CDR2 FQGTGA. V was cut by 5 bases and J by 5 bases, with 11 bases left in between. This CDR3 contains 13 residues. The CDR3 protein is CASSRGGVDTQYF. CDR3 DNA: TGTGCCAGCAGCCGAGGTGGGGTAGATACGCAGTATTTT.

The table lists this clonotype with many counts. This chain joins TRBV12-3 or TRBV12-4 and TRBJ2-1; TRBD2 matches at 8 bases. This CDR3 contains 14 residues. V lost 2 bases to trimming and J lost 6 bases; unmatched junction nucleotides: 3. The CDR3 DNA is TGTGCCAGCAGTTTACGGGAGGGCCGCAATGAGCAGTTCTTC. It translates to CASSLREGRNEQFF.

This clonotype occurred many times. This rearrangement joins TRBV5-6 to TRBJ1-2; D gene uncertain. The CDR3 length is 14 residues. Trimming stripped 0 bases from V and 2 bases from J, with 8 bases between. Germline V lookup: CDR1 SGHDT, CDR2 YYEEEE. The CDR3 here is CASSLVRGNYGYTF. In DNA form, the CDR3 reads TGTGCCAGCAGCTTGGTGCGAGGGAACTATGGCTACACCTTC. The whole variable domain, remainder taken from reference TRBV5-6 and TRBJ1-2, is DAGVTQSPTHLIKTRGQQVTLRCSPKSGHDTVSWYQQALGQGPQFIFQYYEEEERQRGNFPDRFSGHQFPNYSSELNVNALLLGDSALYLCASSLVRGNYGYTFGSGTRLTVV.